These T cell receptor beta chains were read from a single sample in a study of T cell responses to AZD1222 COVID-19 vaccine. Libraries were prepared by immunoSEQ multiplex PCR; TCRdb keeps only in-frame clonotypes and omits some of them. The sample holds tens of thousands of clones; 65% to 85% are singletons and the top ten take 20% to 25%. The material sequenced was peripheral blood, taken on day 0 of AZD1222 vaccination. These receptors all come from an adult in good health. The CDR3 runs from the conserved cysteine through the conserved F or W. A D gene is named only where the DNA matches it firmly. Rows give clone size only sometimes, using once, few, many, or a class for an expanded clone.

NA,NA,TRBJ2-7,TRBV21-1,TGTGCCAGCAGCAAAGCCACGTGGTGGCAGGAAAGCTACGAGCAGTACTTC,CASSKATWWQESYEQYF
few,NA,TRBJ1-1,TRBV19,TGTGCCAGTAGTAGGGAATGGACGAGCACGGAAGCTTTCTTT,CASSREWTSTEAFF
NA,NA,TRBJ1-4,TRBV7-6,TGTGCCAGCAGCTCCTTGGCCGGGAGCGGTGAAAAACTGTTTTTT,CASSSLAGSGEKLFF
NA,NA,TRBJ1-2,TRBV2,TGTGCCAGCAGTGAAGCGCTACAGGGAGGTGGCTACACCTTC,CASSEALQGGGYTF
NA,NA,TRBJ1-1,TRBV20-1,TGCAGTGCTAGTCCTACGACAGGCGTGAACACTGAAGCTTTCTTT,CSASPTTGVNTEAFF
NA,TRBD1,TRBJ1-4,TRBV9,TGTGCCAGCAGCTTTACAGGGGGAACTAATGAAAAACTGTTTTTT,CASSFTGGTNEKLFF
few,NA,TRBJ2-5,TRBV5-5,TGTGCCAGCAGCTTGGGCCAGGGGCAAGAGACCCAGTACTTC,CASSLGQGQETQYF
NA,NA,TRBJ2-7,TRBV5-1,TGCGCCAGCAGCTGGGCAGGGAGCTCCTACGAGCAGTACTTC,CASSWAGSSYEQYF
NA,NA,TRBJ1-1,TRBV18,TGTGCCAGCTCACCTTCCGAGCAGGGGAGAGACACTGAAGCTTTCTTT,CASSPSEQGRDTEAFF
NA,NA,TRBJ2-2,TRBV4-1,TGCGCCAGCAGCCAAAAAGGAGACGGGAACACCGGGGAGCTGTTTTTT,CASSQKGDGNTGELFF
NA,NA,TRBJ2-2,TRBV15,TGTGCCACCAGCAGAGATTGGCAGAACACCGGGGAGCTGTTTTTT,CATSRDWQNTGELFF
NA,NA,TRBJ1-3,TRBV3-1/TRBV3-2,TGTGCCAGCAGCACCCAGCCGAGTGGTGGCCCGAGCTCTGGAAACACCATATATTTT,CASSTQPSGGPSSGNTIYF